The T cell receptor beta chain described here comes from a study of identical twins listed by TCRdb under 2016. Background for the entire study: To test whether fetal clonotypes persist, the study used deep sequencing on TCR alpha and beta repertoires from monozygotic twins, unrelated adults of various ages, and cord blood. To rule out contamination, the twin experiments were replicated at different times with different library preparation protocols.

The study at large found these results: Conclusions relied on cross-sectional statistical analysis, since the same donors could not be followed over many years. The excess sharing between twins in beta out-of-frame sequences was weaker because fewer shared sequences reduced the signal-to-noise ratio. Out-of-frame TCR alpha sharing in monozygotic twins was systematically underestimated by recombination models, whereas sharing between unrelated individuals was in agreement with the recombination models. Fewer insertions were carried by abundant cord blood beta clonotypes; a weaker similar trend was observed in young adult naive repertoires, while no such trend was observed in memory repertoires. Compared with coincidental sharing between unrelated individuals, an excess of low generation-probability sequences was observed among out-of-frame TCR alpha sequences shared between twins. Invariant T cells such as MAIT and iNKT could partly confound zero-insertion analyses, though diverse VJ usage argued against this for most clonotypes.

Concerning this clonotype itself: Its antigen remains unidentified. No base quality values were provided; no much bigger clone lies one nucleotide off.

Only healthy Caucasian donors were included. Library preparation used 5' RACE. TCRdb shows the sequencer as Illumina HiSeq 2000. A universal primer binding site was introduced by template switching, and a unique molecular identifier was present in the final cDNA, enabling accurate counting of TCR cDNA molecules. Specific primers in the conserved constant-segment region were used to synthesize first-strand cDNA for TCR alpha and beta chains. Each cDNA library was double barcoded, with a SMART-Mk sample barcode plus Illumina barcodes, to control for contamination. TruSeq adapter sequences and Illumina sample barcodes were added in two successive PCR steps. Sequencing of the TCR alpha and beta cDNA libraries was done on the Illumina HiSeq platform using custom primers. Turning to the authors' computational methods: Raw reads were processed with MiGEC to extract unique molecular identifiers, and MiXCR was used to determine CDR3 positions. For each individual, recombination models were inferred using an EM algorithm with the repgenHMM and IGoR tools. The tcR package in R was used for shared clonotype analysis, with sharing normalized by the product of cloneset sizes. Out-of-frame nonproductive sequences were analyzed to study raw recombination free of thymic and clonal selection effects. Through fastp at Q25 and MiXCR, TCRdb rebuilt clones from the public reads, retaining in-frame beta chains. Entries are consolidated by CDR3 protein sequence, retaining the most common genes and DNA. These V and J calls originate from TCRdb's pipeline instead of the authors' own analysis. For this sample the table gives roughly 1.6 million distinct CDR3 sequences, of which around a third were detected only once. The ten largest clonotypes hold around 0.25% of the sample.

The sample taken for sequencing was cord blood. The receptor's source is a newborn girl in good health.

The DNA sequence is given as TGTGCCAGCAGCCGGTCGGGGGGGGACACTGAAGCTTTCTTT. Translated, it gives CASSRSGGDTEAFF. The rearrangement combines TRBV5-6 with TRBJ1-1, with TRBD1 as a weak D call on 5 bases. CDR1 and CDR2 were assigned from the germline V gene as SGHDT and YYEEEE. Counted from cysteine to phenylalanine, this CDR3 has 14 amino acids. Here the CDR3 DNA is all that survives: 42 bases in frame from base 1. V was cut back by 4 bases and J by 3 bases, leaving a gap of 13 bases between them.